Listed below are T cell receptor beta chains from one sample, sequenced in a study of Ad26.COV2.S vaccination and SARS-CoV-2 variants. Produced via immunoSEQ multiplex PCR; TCRdb's table is partial and in-frame only. Of about 500,000 clones in the sample, about 88% are singletons; the top ten hold roughly 1.7%. The sequences come from peripheral blood, collected in a trial of Ad26.COV2.S vaccine versus placebo. The receptors were gathered from a person between 18 and 65 years old who received the Ad26.COV2.S COVID-19 vaccine or a placebo. Each CDR3 is given with its conserved first and last residue.

TRBV7-3,CASSFSEDTEAFF
TRBV28,CASTLTSPYNEQFF
TRBV28,CASTVSLADPRNEQFF
TRBV5-1,CASSTAGTGNSDTQYF
TRBV30,CAWSAGIYSYNEQFF
TRBV5-1,CASSLTEAGTGGSQYF
TRBV4-3,CASSQAGVPGNTIYF
TRBV2,CASSPVRAGETQYF
TRBV4-2,CASSQVGEGIEEETQYF
TRBV3-1/TRBV3-2,CASSQKLGFSGEQYF
TRBV14,CASNQGIPTGANVLTF
TRBV6-1,CASSERIFTEAFF
TRBV2,CANRGYDYGYTF
TRBV10-3,CAISESGERVDTQYF
TRBV25-1,CASSTSQGGYEQYF
TRBV29-1,CSVEPASGSLDTQYF
TRBV9,CASSYTTRSSYNEQFF
TRBV25-1,CASSGKGVGYEQYF
TRBV5-6,CASSLLAGPETQYF
TRBV5-1,CASSLISGGALLGEQYF
TRBV6-6,CASSYDSIQYF
TRBV6-6,CASRSGTGIEYYGYTF
TRBV21-1,CASSTIDREGYGYTF
TRBV5-4,CASSLEVGTPQETQYF
TRBV6-2/TRBV6-3,CASSPGTSGSNEQFF
TRBV9,CASSEYRDPSAEQYF
TRBV28,CASTAGVNSPLHF
TRBV3-1/TRBV3-2,CASSQVASSLSEQFF
TRBV2,CASSRGFGSYEQYF
TRBV5-1,CASSRLQGVYEQYF
TRBV6-5,CASSYSRPGGEAFF
TRBV7-6,CASSQAAGAGQPQHF
TRBV30,CAWNKLAGYNEQFF
TRBV19,CASSIDWTDTEAFF
TRBV7-8,CASSLEAGRPGMEPQHF